What follows are 21 T cell receptor beta chains derived from one specimen sequenced in a study of spatial heterogeneity in lung cancer. MiXCR was run by TCRdb on the 5' RACE reads, yielding one entry per CDR3 protein. The repertoire holds about 2,300 distinct CDR3 sequences, with roughly 26% as singletons. The sample's time point: blood at routine non-recurrence follow-up after resection. Sequenced material: PBMCs, taken at follow-up. These receptors were collected from a male donor with early-stage non-small cell lung cancer.

To note about this clonotype: This beta chain was picked up by a library intended for alpha chains and is off target, so its count carries little meaning. The chain is built from TRBV5-6 and TRBJ2-2; TRBD1 agrees at 7 bases. J was trimmed by 3 bases and V by 3 bases; bases with no gene match: 2. Germline CDR1 is SGHDT and CDR2 is YYEEEE. The CDR3 extends over 14 amino acids. The CDR3 DNA sequence: TGTGCCAGCAGCTACGGGACAGACACCGGGGAGCTGTTTTTT. This translates into CASSYGTDTGELFF. The full variable domain, with the rest looked up from reference TRBV5-6 and TRBJ2-2, is DAGVTQSPTHLIKTRGQQVTLRCSPKSGHDTVSWYQQALGQGPQFIFQYYEEEERQRGNFPDRFSGHQFPNYSSELNVNALLLGDSALYLCASSYGTDTGELFFGEGSRLTVL.

About this clonotype: Since the library was made to target alpha chains, this beta chain is a stray read and its abundance is not meaningful. The genes are TRBV9 and TRBJ2-2; 8 bases are a match to TRBD1. V gave up 7 bases and J gave up 0 bases; unmatched junction bases: 8. The CDR3 has 16 residues. Germline CDR1 reads SGDLS; CDR2 reads YYNGEE. CDR3 nucleotide sequence: TGTGCCAGCCAAACGACAGGGGCCGCGAACACCGGGGAGCTGTTTTTT. Its translation is CASQTTGAANTGELFF.

As for this clonotype: This beta chain is an off-target read within a library intended for alpha chains, so its frequency means little. The rearrangement links TRBV7-9 to TRBJ2-7; D is ambiguous. This CDR3 is 13 amino acids long. Germline CDR1 is SEHNR and CDR2 is FQNEAQ (reference sequence). Between the trimmed V and J ends, which lost 7 bases and 0 bases, there was a span of 10 bases. The CDR3 protein is CASTLHSSYEQYF. The CDR3, as DNA: TGTGCCAGCACCCTACACAGCTCCTACGAGCAGTACTTC.

This clonotype was seen a few times. This beta chain appears as a stray read in a library generated for alpha chains; its size is not informative. The chain has TRBV11-2 and TRBJ2-5, with no clear D. The V and J ends lost 3 bases and 4 bases respectively, with 9 bases between them. CDR1 and CDR2 from the germline V gene are SGHAT and FQNNGV. The CDR3 spans 13 residues. This chain's CDR3 is CASSFAGRETQYF. In nucleotides, the CDR3 is TGTGCCAGCAGCTTTGCCGGGCGAGAGACCCAGTACTTC. Filled out from reference TRBV11-2 and TRBJ2-5, the complete variable domain reads EAGVAQSPRYKIIEKRQSVAFWCNPISGHATLYWYQQILGQGPKLLIQFQNNGVVDDSQLPKDRFSAERLKGVDSTLKIQPAKLEDSAVYLCASSFAGRETQYFGPGTRLLVL.

As regards this clonotype: Being off target in a library aimed at alpha chains, this beta chain has a size of little meaning. The genes are TRBV20-1 and TRBJ2-1; 9 bases match TRBD2. This CDR3 has 15 amino acids. Germline V gene sequence: CDR1 DFQATT, CDR2 SNEGSKA (reference sequence). V shed 0 bases and J 9 bases; nucleotides not matched to a gene: 9. The CDR3 coding sequence is TGCAGTGCTAGAGATACCCTAGCGGGGACTGGTGAGCAGTTCTTC. Its protein is CSARDTLAGTGEQFF.

This clonotype is termed large. The library was prepared for alpha chains; this beta chain is a stray read, so its frequency means little. This chain uses TRBV6-5 with TRBJ2-4; the D gene is possibly TRBD1 (5 bases). Germline loops: CDR1 MNHEY, CDR2 SVGAGI. There are 15 residues in the CDR3. Deletions cut 4 bases from V and 3 bases from J, with 13 bases between. In DNA form, the CDR3 reads TGTGCCAGCAGTTCCCCTGGACAAGGCAAAAACATTCAGTACTTC. This gives the protein CASSSPGQGKNIQYF.

The count of this clonotype is one. The library was designed around alpha chains, so this beta chain is a stray read whose abundance carries little weight. V and J are TRBV20-1 and TRBJ2-7, with 9 positions matching TRBD2. Germline assignment: CDR1 DFQATT and CDR2 SNEGSKA (reference sequence). This CDR3 spans 15 amino acids. Trimming cost V 3 bases and J 5 bases; bases outside gene matches: 11. This CDR3 is CSARHAAGGIHEQYF. CDR3 nucleotides: TGCAGTGCTAGGCACGCAGCGGGAGGTATTCACGAGCAGTACTTC.

In its sample, this clonotype is medium-sized (0.01 to 0.1%). Since the library was made to target alpha chains, this beta chain is a stray read and its abundance is not meaningful. The gene calls are TRBV4-1 and TRBJ2-6, with 7 nucleotides matching TRBD2. The ends lost 2 bases at V and 0 bases at J; junction bases unmatched: 16. Germline V CDR1 and CDR2: MGHRA, YSYEKL. The CDR3 contains 21 residues. The CDR3: CASSQRYAGVPRSSGANVLTF. The CDR3 coding sequence is TGCGCCAGCAGCCAACGCTACGCGGGGGTACCGCGCAGCTCTGGGGCCAACGTCCTGACTTTC.

Remarks on this clonotype: This beta chain is an off-target read within a library intended for alpha chains, so its frequency means little. The chain recombines TRBV27 with TRBJ2-7; D call uncertain. Trimming removed 0 bases at V and 3 bases at J, with 6 bases between. CDR3 length equals 13 residues. Per the germline V gene, CDR1 is MNHEY and CDR2 is SMNVEV (reference sequence). This CDR3 is CASSLSSGYEQYF. CDR3 bases: TGTGCCAGCAGTTTATCATCCGGCTACGAGCAGTACTTC.

This clonotype was picked up a small number of times. For a library built for alpha chains, this beta chain is a stray read; little rests on its size. The chain joins TRBV5-1 to TRBJ2-5; D is perhaps TRBD2 (5 bases). This CDR3 region has 16 residues. The germline V gene encodes CDR1 SGHRS and CDR2 YFSETQ. The V and J ends lost 0 bases and 4 bases respectively, with 16 bases between them. Written as DNA, the CDR3 is TGCGCCAGCAGCTTGGCAATAGCGAGAGCGGTAGAGACCCAGTACTTC. Residues: CASSLAIARAVETQYF.

Concerning this clonotype: This beta chain lies outside the target of a library built for alpha chains; its clone size means little. This chain connects TRBV7-9 to TRBJ2-7, with TRBD2 identical over 11 bases. Per germline, CDR1 SEHNR and CDR2 FQNEAQ (reference sequence). There are 13 residues in the CDR3. J was trimmed by 5 bases and V by 10 bases; bases with no gene match: 7. This CDR3 reads CAITPGLADEQYF. The CDR3 nucleotides are TGTGCCATAACCCCGGGACTAGCGGACGAGCAGTACTTC.

By sample share, this clonotype is medium-sized (0.01 to 0.1%). The size of this beta chain means little, since it is a stray read in a library made for alpha chains. J is TRBJ2-3 and V is TRBV3-1; D is undetermined. The CDR3 has 12 residues. V lost 1 base and J lost 9, with 8 bases in between. Germline V gene sequence: CDR1 LGHDT, CDR2 YNNKEL (reference sequence). The CDR3, as DNA: TGTGCCAGCAGCCAAGTGACCGGGACGCAGTATTTT. The encoded protein is CASSQVTGTQYF.

By share of the sample, this clonotype is large. Because this beta chain is a stray read in a library intended to capture alpha chains, its abundance should not be given much weight. The chain employs TRBV4-3 and TRBJ2-7; D gene uncertain. CDR3 length: 13 residues. With 2 bases removed from V and 3 bases from J, the gap between germline ends came to 8 bases. Germline V gives CDR1 LGHNA, CDR2 YSLEER. CDR3 nucleotide sequence: TGCGCCAGCAGCCAATCGCTAGTCTACGAGCAGTACTTC. Its translation: CASSQSLVYEQYF.

Comments on this clonotype: With the library built for alpha chains, this beta chain is off target and its frequency is not meaningful. V is TRBV29-1 and J is TRBJ2-5, with D unclear. The CDR3 covers 13 residues. CDR1 is SQVTM and CDR2 is ANQGSEA in the germline V gene. Trimming cost V 8 bases and J 4 bases, with 17 bases left between them. This chain's CDR3 is CSSVSRVGETQYF. CDR3 sequence (DNA): TGCAGCTCCGTTTCGCGAGTTGGAGAGACCCAGTACTTC.

A few counts support this clonotype. In a library made to pick up alpha chains, this beta chain is a stray read with a size that means little. This chain uses TRBV6-6 with TRBJ2-5, with a possible D match to TRBD1 (6 bases). The CDR3 is 12 residues long. V lost 11 bases and J lost 1, with 11 bases in between. Germline values: CDR1 MNHNY, CDR2 SVGAGI (reference sequence). CDR3 nucleotides: TGTGCCGCACGGACAGCCCAAGAGACCCAGTACTTC. Amino acid sequence: CAARTAQETQYF.

As to this clonotype: One end of the junction does not line up with germline, which may come from a read error. The library was designed around alpha chains, so this beta chain is a stray read whose abundance carries little weight. The chain is built from TRBV11-2 and TRBJ2-1; D is uncertain. Germline V gene lookup returns CDR1 SGHAT and CDR2 FQNNGV. The CDR3 covers 10 residues. The CDR3 DNA sequence: TGTGCCAGCAGCTTAGCAGGCCGGATCTTC. Translation gives CASSLAGRIF.

Points on this clonotype: Since it is a stray read in a library aimed at alpha chains, this beta chain has a size that is not meaningful. This chain links TRBV29-1 with TRBJ2-2; D is perhaps TRBD2 (6 bases). The germline V gene has CDR1 SQVTM and CDR2 ANQGSEA. This CDR3 spans 13 amino acids. The V end was cut by 7 bases, the J end by 5 bases, with 14 bases between. CDR3 in DNA: TGCAGCGCCGCGGGACCCTTGACCGGGGAGCTGTTTTTT. Residues: CSAAGPLTGELFF.

This clonotype was detected only a few times. As an off-target read in a library built for alpha chains, this beta chain has a frequency of little significance. The chain is built from TRBV28 and TRBJ2-7; 13 bases are a match to TRBD2. The CDR3 consists of 15 residues. The ends lost 7 bases at V and 7 bases at J; junction bases unmatched: 10. In germline, CDR1 is MDHEN, CDR2 SYDVKM. In DNA, the CDR3 is TGTGCCAGCACCTCCCGCGGACTAGCGGGAGTTGAGCAGTACTTC. Protein sequence: CASTSRGLAGVEQYF.

By its share, this clonotype is large. This beta chain lies outside the target of a library built for alpha chains; its clone size means little. CDR3 residues: CASSPPSQAPGTSSYEQYF. In nucleotides, the CDR3 is TGTGCCAGCTCACCACCGTCTCAGGCCCCCGGGACTTCCTCCTACGAGCAGTACTTC. The rearrangement links TRBV18 to TRBJ2-7; a possible D gene is TRBD2 (6 bases). In germline, CDR1 is KGHSH, CDR2 LQKENI. CDR3 length: 19 amino acids. The V end was cut by 0 bases, the J end by 0 bases, with 21 bases between.

This clonotype was seen only a few times. Being off target in a library aimed at alpha chains, this beta chain has a size of little meaning. This chain joins TRBV11-2 and TRBJ2-1; D possibly corresponds to TRBD2 (5 bases). CDR1 is SGHAT, CDR2 FQNNGV, per germline. V was shortened by 6 bases and J by 9 bases, with 9 bases between the two germline ends. CDR3 length: 11 residues. The CDR3 DNA reads as TGTGCCAGCAGTCCAGCGGTTGAGCAGTTCTTC. Translating gives CASSPAVEQFF.

Points on this clonotype: This beta chain appears as a stray read in a library generated for alpha chains; its size is not informative. V is TRBV28 and J is TRBJ2-4; TRBD2 might be the D (6 bases). This CDR3 contains 13 residues. Trimming shortened V by 6 bases and J by 5 bases, and 11 bases separated the two germline ends. CDR1 is MDHEN, CDR2 SYDVKM, per germline. CDR3 amino acids: CASRAGSQNIQYF. As DNA, the CDR3 is TGTGCCAGCAGGGCGGGGTCCCAAAACATTCAGTACTTC. Full variable domain (rest looked up from reference TRBV28 and TRBJ2-4): DVKVTQSSRYLVKRTGEKVFLECVQDMDHENMFWYRQDPGLGLRLIYFSYDVKMKEKGDIPEGYSVSREKKERFSLILESASTNQTSMYLCASRAGSQNIQYFGAGTRLSVL.